These T cell receptor beta chains were read from a single sample in a study of cytomegalovirus exposure and HLA in healthy donors. The repertoire was sequenced with immunoSEQ multiplex PCR; TCRdb's copy has only in-frame clones and lacks some. Here the sample spans approximately 170,000 clones, over 70% being singletons. Sequenced material: PBMCs. The receptors were sampled from a middle-aged woman in good health and CMV-seropositive. CDR3s include the opening cysteine and the closing phenylalanine or tryptophan. A D gene is named only where the DNA matches it firmly. Rows give clone size only sometimes, using once, few, many, or a class for an expanded clone.

J gene	V gene	clone size	D gene	CDR3 protein	CDR3 DNA
TRBJ1-6	TRBV6-5	-	TRBD1	CASSPITRGPSPLHF	TGTGCCAGCAGTCCGATAACCAGGGGGCCTTCACCCCTCCACTTT
TRBJ2-1	TRBV19	-	TRBD1	CASRLLGQGDFNEQFF	TGTGCCAGTCGTCTCTTGGGACAGGGGGATTTCAATGAGCAGTTCTTC
TRBJ1-1	TRBV7-8	-	-	CASSFGQRNTEAFF	TGTGCCAGCAGCTTCGGACAGAGGAACACTGAAGCTTTCTTT
TRBJ1-2	TRBV7-9	-	-	CASSLLESWRYGYTF	TGTGCCAGCAGCTTATTGGAGAGCTGGAGATATGGCTACACCTTC
TRBJ1-5	TRBV6-1	-	-	CASNGGDYSNQPQHF	TGTGCCAGCAACGGGGGGGACTATAGCAATCAGCCCCAGCATTTT
TRBJ1-3	TRBV7-9	-	-	CAVRDISTHSGNTIYF	TGTGCCGTACGGGACATCTCAACGCACTCTGGAAACACCATATATTTT
TRBJ1-4	TRBV6-5	-	-	CASSYSIEPGEKLFF	TGTGCCAGCAGTTACTCGATAGAACCAGGCGAAAAACTGTTTTTT
TRBJ1-4	TRBV5-6	-	-	CASSFQTSEKLFF	TGTGCCAGCAGCTTCCAGACAAGTGAAAAACTGTTTTTT
TRBJ2-7	TRBV18	-	TRBD1	CASSDRDRNFF	TGTGCCAGCTCGGACCGGGACAGGAATTTCTTC
TRBJ2-1	TRBV10-3	once	-	CAISEGADGVSEQFF	TGTGCCATCAGTGAAGGGGCGGACGGAGTATCGGAGCAGTTCTTC
TRBJ1-1	TRBV30	-	-	CAWRRIPGHSNTEAFF	TGTGCCTGGAGAAGAATTCCGGGACACAGCAACACTGAAGCTTTCTTT
TRBJ1-2	TRBV7-2	-	TRBD1	CASSARQGALKGYTF	TGTGCCAGCAGCGCTAGACAGGGGGCGTTGAAGGGCTACACCTTC
TRBJ2-7	TRBV5-1	-	-	CASSRGTENYEQYF	TGCGCCAGCAGCCGCGGGACAGAGAACTACGAGCAGTACTTC
TRBJ2-7	TRBV4-2	-	-	CASSSGGRAEQYF	TGTGCCAGCAGCTCGGGGGGCCGGGCCGAGCAGTACTTC